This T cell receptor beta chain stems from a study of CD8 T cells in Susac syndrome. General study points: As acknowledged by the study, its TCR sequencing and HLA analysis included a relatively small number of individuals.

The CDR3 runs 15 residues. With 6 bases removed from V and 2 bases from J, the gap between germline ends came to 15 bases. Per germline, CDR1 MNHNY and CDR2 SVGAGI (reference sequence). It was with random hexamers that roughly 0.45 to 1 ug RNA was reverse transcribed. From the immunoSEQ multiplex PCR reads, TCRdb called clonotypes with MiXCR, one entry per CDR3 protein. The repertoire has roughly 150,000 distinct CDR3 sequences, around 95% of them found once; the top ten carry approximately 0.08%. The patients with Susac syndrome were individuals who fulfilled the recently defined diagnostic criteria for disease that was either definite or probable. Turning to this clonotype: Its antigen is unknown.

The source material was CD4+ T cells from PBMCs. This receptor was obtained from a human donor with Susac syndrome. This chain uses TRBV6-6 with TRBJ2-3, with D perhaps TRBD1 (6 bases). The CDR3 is CASSGQTKLTDTQYF. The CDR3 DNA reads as TGTGCCAGCAGCGGACAGACCAAACTCACAGATACGCAGTATTTT.